These T cell receptor beta chains were read from a single sample in a study of T cell responses to AZD1222 COVID-19 vaccine. Clones were sequenced by immunoSEQ multiplex PCR, and TCRdb holds only the in-frame ones, with some missing. The sample contains around 190,000 clones, around 90% of which appear only once. Sequences were derived from peripheral blood, sampled on day 0 of AZD1222 vaccination. The origin of the receptors is an adult in good health. Each CDR3 is given without its conserved first and last residue. D genes are given only for firm matches.

v_call	j_call	d_call	cdr3_aa
TRBV5-1	TRBJ1-1	TRBD1	ASSRGRGRMNTEAF
TRBV30	TRBJ1-1	TRBD1	AWTRGPTEAF
TRBV21-1	TRBJ2-7	NA	ASSKRTERDGHYEQY
TRBV4-3	TRBJ1-1	NA	ASSQGAGDTEAF
TRBV19	TRBJ1-5	NA	ASSIFKVIDQPQH
TRBV3-1/TRBV3-2	TRBJ1-4	NA	ASSTGHVAREKLF
TRBV11-1	TRBJ2-1	TRBD2	ASTRGTSGYAEQF
TRBV7-3	TRBJ2-3	NA	ASSSGGHGDTQY
TRBV28	TRBJ2-7	NA	ASSSGLSYEQY
TRBV11-3	TRBJ2-5	NA	ASSLNRAETQY
TRBV6-5	TRBJ1-2	TRBD1	ASSIYRDRGYGYT
TRBV19	TRBJ2-2	TRBD2	ASSIRPSGSNTGELF
TRBV4-2	TRBJ2-5	NA	ASSSSFQVQETQY
TRBV7-9	TRBJ2-4	TRBD2	ASSVTSGLAKNIQY
TRBV7-8	TRBJ1-3	NA	ASSLALFGNTIY
TRBV15	TRBJ1-3	NA	ATSSGRPMTGTGNTIY
TRBV19	TRBJ1-2	TRBD1	ATSRQGDNYGYT
TRBV30	TRBJ1-4	TRBD1	AWSREQGPTNEKLF
TRBV29-1	TRBJ2-7	TRBD1	STRQGEREQY
TRBV9	TRBJ1-2	NA	ASSVARNYGYT
TRBV7-2	TRBJ1-5	NA	ASSLAGQSNQPQH
TRBV27	TRBJ1-6	NA	ASCRRASYNSPLH
TRBV7-9	TRBJ2-7	NA	ASSPQDGGQY
TRBV28	TRBJ2-6	NA	ASSPQSPGANVLT
TRBV3-1/TRBV3-2	TRBJ2-3	NA	ASSQQWADTQY
TRBV7-2	TRBJ1-5	NA	ASSLVLGGWSNQPQH
TRBV4-2	TRBJ2-3	TRBD2	ASSPASGGAEGTDTQY
TRBV29-1	TRBJ1-1	TRBD1	SVDPLQGTNTEAF
TRBV6-6	TRBJ1-5	NA	ASSYSGTPQH
TRBV28	TRBJ2-3	NA	ASREMRATDTQY
TRBV14	TRBJ2-7	NA	ASSQWSRGYEQY
TRBV4-2	TRBJ2-1	TRBD2	ASSPWTSGSYNEQF
TRBV6-5	TRBJ2-7	NA	ASSQQGNEQY
TRBV4-1	TRBJ2-4	NA	ASSQGGARGLAKNIQY
TRBV28	TRBJ1-4	NA	ASSLTVTYEKLF
TRBV6-4	TRBJ1-6	NA	ASSTSGGRNSPLH
TRBV6-5	TRBJ2-3	TRBD2	ASIGLAGAEDTQY
TRBV19	TRBJ1-2	NA	ASSIRASSNYGYT
TRBV11-2	TRBJ1-2	TRBD1	ASSSSQTGGFGYT
TRBV5-1	TRBJ2-5	TRBD2	ASRLAGVETQY
TRBV6-5	TRBJ2-7	TRBD1	ASRRTGDPSYEQY
TRBV28	TRBJ1-5	NA	ASTWHPVSNQPQH
TRBV29-1	TRBJ2-1	TRBD2	SVEPSGSYNEQF